The entry that follows covers one T cell receptor beta chain sequence. These data are taken from a study of blood T cell repertoires in COVID-19. Germline values: CDR1 MDHEN, CDR2 SYDVKM. V shed 3 bases and J shed 4 bases, with 13 bases lying between them. The CDR3 loop spans 14 amino acids. Followed over time, Seattle patients had been enrolled while infection was active. Produced via immunoSEQ multiplex PCR; TCRdb's table is partial and in-frame only. The data hold roughly 160,000 clones, with roughly 78% observed a single time. The rearrangement links TRBV28 to TRBJ2-7; the D gene is possibly TRBD2 (5 bases). This receptor was identified in a woman in her sixties with COVID-19, enrolled during active disease. The source material was peripheral blood. As DNA, the CDR3 is TGTGCCAGCAGTTTCCAGCGTACTAGGTACGAGCAGTACTTC. It specifies CASSFQRTRYEQYF. The full variable domain, with the rest looked up from reference TRBV28 and TRBJ2-7, is DVKVTQSSRYLVKRTGEKVFLECVQDMDHENMFWYRQDPGLGLRLIYFSYDVKMKEKGDIPEGYSVSREKKERFSLILESASTNQTSMYLCASSFQRTRYEQYFGPGTRLTVT.